These T cell receptor beta chains were read from a single sample in a study of T-cell reconstitution after alpha-beta-depleted transplantation in children. Via MiXCR, TCRdb re-called the PCR reads, giving one row per CDR3 protein. The table has some 840,000 distinct CDR3 sequences, roughly 15% seen once; the top ten hold around 5%. Sample: PBMCs, mostly from graft donor cells, taken 360 days after TCRalphabeta/CD19-depleted stem cell transplant. Source of these receptors: a male patient younger than 18 who had a stem cell transplant for acute lymphoblastic leukemia, so the T cells may come from the graft donor. The CDR3 runs from the conserved cysteine through the conserved F or W. A D gene is named only where the DNA matches it firmly. A clone size is listed for some rows: how often the clone was seen (once, few, many), or a class if it is expanded.

CDR3 protein,CDR3 DNA,J gene,clone size,V gene,CDR3 length,D gene
CASSWDLRGEQFF,TGCGCCAGCAGCTGGGACCTCCGGGGTGAGCAGTTCTTC,TRBJ2-1,NA,TRBV5-1,13,NA
CAIRNQRDGPSYEQYF,TGTGCCATCAGGAATCAGCGGGACGGCCCATCCTACGAGCAGTACTTC,TRBJ2-7,NA,TRBV10-3,16,TRBD2
CASSTSGRNYEQYF,TGCGCCAGCAGTACTAGCGGGAGGAACTACGAGCAGTACTTC,TRBJ2-7,NA,TRBV5-1,14,TRBD2
CSASGLSSYEQYF,TGCAGTGCCTCGGGACTTTCCTCCTACGAGCAGTACTTC,TRBJ2-7,few,TRBV20-1,13,NA
CSAAFAGLAGGVGEQYF,TGCAGTGCCGCGTTTGCGGGACTAGCGGGAGGGGTAGGGGAGCAGTACTTC,TRBJ2-7,NA,TRBV20-1,17,TRBD2
CASRQTSGSFSDTQYF,TGTGCCAGCCGTCAAACTAGCGGGAGTTTTTCAGATACGCAGTATTTT,TRBJ2-3,NA,TRBV2,16,TRBD2
CASSPLDRSPGEQYF,TGTGCCAGCAGCCCGTTAGACAGGTCCCCTGGGGAGCAGTACTTC,TRBJ2-7,many,TRBV7-8,15,NA
CASRRRDSYNEQFF,TGTGCCAGCAGACGCCGGGACAGCTACAATGAGCAGTTCTTC,TRBJ2-1,few,TRBV6-1,14,TRBD1
CASSPTSGVYEQYF,TGCGCCAGCAGCCCGACTAGCGGTGTTTACGAGCAGTACTTC,TRBJ2-7,few,TRBV5-1,14,TRBD2
CASGGGALQETQYF,TGTGCCAGCGGCGGGGGGGCGCTACAAGAGACCCAGTACTTC,TRBJ2-5,few,TRBV5-5,14,TRBD2
CASSWMSEQYF,TGTGCCAGCAGTTGGATGAGCGAGCAGTACTTC,TRBJ2-7,NA,TRBV12-3/TRBV12-4,11,NA
CASSSRGLDDEQYF,TGTGCCAGCTCAAGTAGGGGACTAGACGACGAGCAGTACTTC,TRBJ2-7,few,TRBV18,14,TRBD2
CASSTRLGEQFF,TGTGCCAGTAGTACCCGACTAGGTGAGCAGTTCTTC,TRBJ2-1,NA,TRBV19,12,NA